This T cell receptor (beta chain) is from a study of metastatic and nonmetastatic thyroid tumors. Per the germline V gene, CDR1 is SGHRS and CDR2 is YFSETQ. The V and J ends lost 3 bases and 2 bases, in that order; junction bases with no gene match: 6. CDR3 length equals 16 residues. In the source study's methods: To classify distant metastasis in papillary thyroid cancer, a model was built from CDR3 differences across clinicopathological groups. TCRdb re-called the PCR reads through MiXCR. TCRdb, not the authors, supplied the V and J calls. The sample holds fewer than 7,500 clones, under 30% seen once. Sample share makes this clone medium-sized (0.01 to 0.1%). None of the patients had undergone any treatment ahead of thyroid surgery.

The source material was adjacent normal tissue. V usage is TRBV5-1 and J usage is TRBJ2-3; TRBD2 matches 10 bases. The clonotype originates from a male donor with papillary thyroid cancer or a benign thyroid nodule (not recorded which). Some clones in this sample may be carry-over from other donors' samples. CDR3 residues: CASSSRTSGLTDTQYF. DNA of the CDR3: TGCGCCAGCAGCTCACGGACTAGCGGCCTCACAGATACGCAGTATTTT. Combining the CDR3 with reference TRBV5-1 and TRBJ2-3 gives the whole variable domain KAGVTQTPRYLIKTRGQQVTLSCSPISGHRSVSWYQQTPGQGLQFLFEYFSETQRNKGNFPGRFSGRQFSNSRSEMNVSTLELGDSALYLCASSSRTSGLTDTQYFGPGTRLTVL.